This T cell receptor beta chain appears in the sequencing data of a study of cytomegalovirus exposure and HLA in healthy donors. The PCR was carried out with 60 Vbeta primers and 13 Jbeta primers. Measured with immunoSEQ multiplex PCR; TCRdb has only the in-frame clones, and not every one. This table has 150,000 to 200,000 clones, less than 90% appearing once. The CDR3 contains 13 residues. The V end was cut by 6 bases, the J end by 1 base, with 10 bases between. Germline loops: CDR1 MDHEN, CDR2 SYDVKM. The receptor was derived from a woman aged 18 to 35 in good health and CMV-seronegative. The sequencing input was PBMCs. V usage is TRBV28 and J usage is TRBJ2-7; D unclear. The CDR3 reads CASSPRLSYEQYF. The CDR3 bases are TGTGCCAGCAGCCCCCGTCTTTCCTACGAGCAGTACTTC.